This entry describes one TCR beta chain. Its antigen has not been determined. Qualities for individual bases were not recorded, and no much larger clone is one base off. This sample was included in a study of blood T cell repertoires in COVID-19 (dated by TCRdb to 2018 to 2020). For the study in its entirety: Samples from collaborators originated in the United States, Italy and Spain and spanned both the acute and convalescent phases of COVID-19. The prospective study material was composed of cDNA or gDNA derived from T cells, B-cell-depleted T cells, or PBMCs. HLA class I and class II types, where available, came from metadata supplied by the sample provider rather than from assay-based typing. Deeply sampled blood TCRbeta repertoires from subjects exposed to, actively infected with, or recovered from COVID-19 were included in the dataset. The repertoires were made available in a free public database intended to serve as a resource for research on the immune response to SARS-CoV-2. The samples were drawn from two sources: the first 160 participants of the ongoing ImmuneRACE study, and approximately 1,300 subjects contributed by 6 global collaborators. A de-identified subject ID, COVID-19 status, age in years and sex were almost always included in the sample metadata.

The immunoSEQ Assay, a bias-controlled multiplex PCR, was used to amplify TCRbeta CDR3 regions from genomic DNA. The source study handled its data this way. The number of nucleated cells in each sample was estimated from the amplification of reference gene primers within the assay. Sequence reads were collapsed and filtered to measure the absolute abundance of every unique TCRbeta CDR3 rearrangement. For each sample, productive Simpson clonality was calculated as the square root of Simpson's diversity index over productive rearrangements. Here the immuneACCESS table is served through TCRdb, limited to in-frame sequences with V and J called. Missing clones are a known gap in these copies; in checked studies unresolved V genes cover under half, and the rest lacks a known reason. Clone size and V and J calls were adopted from that table, with D and trimming inferred from the DNA. For this sample there are hundreds of thousands of clones; 70% to 90% appear just once. Together, the top ten hold around 2.2% of the sample.

Points the paper makes about the study in general: How much clinical and demographic metadata was included differed by source and by participant, and the metadata was provided uncurated.

Participants in the prospective study were aged about 18 to 95 years, lived in more than 20 United States geographic areas, and enrolled through a virtual design. In the prospective study, participants were assigned to cohorts based on the clinical history participants reported in a screening survey and a study questionnaire. Recovered participants in ImmuneRACE Cohort 3 were defined as having two consecutive negative NP/OP PCR tests, clearance from a healthcare professional, or resolution of symptoms. Mobile phlebotomists in the prospective study collected whole blood, serum and a nasopharyngeal or oropharyngeal swab from every participant. Prospective study participants could optionally give additional blood draws and questionnaires over an approximately 2-month period. Prospective study blood samples were shipped either frozen or at room temperature before DNA extraction. CDR1 and CDR2 are read off the germline V gene (reference sequence) as PRHDT and FYEKMQ. V ends up 5 bases short and J 5 bases short, with an unmatched junction base count of 11. The CDR3 measures 15 amino acids from cysteine to phenylalanine. Of the read, only the CDR3 DNA is kept; its 45 bases are in frame from base 1.

This clonotype was sampled from a man aged 25 to 45 who had recovered from COVID-19. This chain joins TRBV13 to TRBJ1-2; TRBD1 agrees with 7 junctional bases. The sequenced sample consisted of PBMCs or T cells enriched from blood (not recorded which). The nucleotide sequence reads as follows: TGTGCCAGCAGCCGACCCCCGGGACAGTATTATGGCTACACCTTC. Its protein is CASSRPPGQYYGYTF.